This T cell receptor (beta chain) was obtained from a study of technical replicates of blood from several donors. Trimming stripped 0 bases from V and 3 bases from J, with 11 bases between. The CDR3 has 15 residues. CDR1 is MNHEY, CDR2 SMNVEV, per germline (reference sequence). Profiled with immunoSEQ multiplex PCR; TCRdb holds only in-frame clones, not every one. The sample holds about 100,000 clones, approximately 95% seen once. The gene calls are TRBV27 and TRBJ1-1; D may be TRBD1 (6 bases). The origin of this receptor is a human donor in good health. Material: T cells isolated from PBMCs. CDR3 amino acids: CASSLSRGPDTEAFF. In nucleotides, the CDR3 is TGTGCCAGCAGTTTATCCAGGGGTCCTGACACTGAAGCTTTCTTT.